This TCR beta chain is from a study of CD8+ T cells in alopecia areata. This clone showed up just a few times. As the sequencing template, cDNA was produced by extracting RNA and reverse transcribing it. The assay was immunoSEQ multiplex PCR, and TCRdb's table has in-frame clones only and misses some. The profile shows approximately 98,000 clones, 45% to 60% of them singletons. The study team obtained lesional scalp punch biopsies and peripheral blood from alopecia areata patients. CDR3 length equals 16 residues. CDR1 MDHEN and CDR2 SYDVKM come from the germline V gene. The V segment lost 4 bases and the J segment 3 bases; nucleotides outside the gene matches: 10.

The source is a human donor with alopecia areata. The chain is built from TRBV28 and TRBJ2-7; 9 bases map to TRBD1. The sequencing input was NKG2D-low CD8+ T cells sorted from blood. The chain's CDR3 is CASSYMRDRDDYEQYF. The CDR3 DNA is TGTGCCAGCAGTTACATGCGGGACAGGGATGACTACGAGCAGTACTTC. Together with reference TRBV28 and TRBJ2-7, the CDR3 gives the full variable domain: DVKVTQSSRYLVKRTGEKVFLECVQDMDHENMFWYRQDPGLGLRLIYFSYDVKMKEKGDIPEGYSVSREKKERFSLILESASTNQTSMYLCASSYMRDRDDYEQYFGPGTRLTVT.